This T cell receptor (beta chain) was sequenced for a study of shared T cell receptors in the human thymus. The germline gives CDR1 MNHEY, CDR2 SVGAGI. This CDR3 spans 15 amino acids. Trimming removed 1 base at V and 1 base at J, with 11 bases between. Assay: immunoSEQ multiplex PCR; the TCRdb copy retains only in-frame clones and omits some. Among roughly 410,000 clones listed, over 90% were seen once. What was sequenced was thymocytes. The V and J genes are TRBV6-5 and TRBJ2-7; tentatively, D is TRBD1 (5 bases). The source of this sequence is a human donor. The CDR3 reads CASSYFGAKSYEQYF. In DNA, the CDR3 is TGTGCCAGCAGTTACTTTGGGGCTAAATCCTACGAGCAGTACTTC.